The 20 T cell receptor beta chains below all came from one sample that was sequenced in a study of blood T cells in healthy people across ages. The authors ran a second PCR of roughly 6 to 12 cycles using a sample-barcoded 5' primer and a J-beta primer mix. TCRdb reprocessed the 5' RACE reads via MiXCR and lists one record per CDR3 protein. The repertoire has around 780,000 distinct CDR3 sequences, roughly 56% of them found once; the top ten carry roughly 25%. The sample taken for sequencing was blood. Receptors were obtained from a man aged 35 to 55 in good health.

The chain joins TRBV12-3 or TRBV12-4 to TRBJ2-3, with TRBD2 as a possible D gene (7 bases). V was cut by 4 bases and J by 8 bases, with 19 bases left in between. The CDR3 is 15 amino acids. CDR3 DNA: TGTGCCAGCAGTTCGGTCGGGGGGCCTCTTGGTACGCAGTATTTT. Encoded protein: CASSSVGGPLGTQYF.

This clonotype has more than one count but fewer than ten. The V and J genes are TRBV20-1 and TRBJ2-7; 7 bases are a match to TRBD2. Germline V CDR1 and CDR2: DFQATT, SNEGSKA (reference sequence). J lost 5 bases, V lost 5 bases, and 9 bases had no gene match. There are 13 residues in the CDR3. The CDR3 coding sequence is TGCAGTGCTTACCGGGACTACCGAGACGAGCAGTACTTC. Translating gives CSAYRDYRDEQYF.

CDR3 region: CAISGGADSLNYGYTF. Written as DNA, the CDR3 is TGTGCCATCAGTGGGGGGGCGGACAGCCTTAACTATGGCTACACCTTC. The chain links TRBV10-3 to TRBJ1-2, with a possible D match to TRBD1 (6 bases). CDR1 is ENHRY, CDR2 SYGVKD, per germline. V lost 4 bases and J 1 base, leaving 16 bases between the germline ends. This CDR3 region has 16 residues.

This clonotype was detected only once. V usage is TRBV12-3 or TRBV12-4 and J usage is TRBJ2-4; 7 bases fit TRBD2. Gene TRBJ2-7 matches the end of the DNA better, so the J call may be wrong. This CDR3 region has 15 residues. CDR3 amino acids: CASSPNPSGRYEQYF. The CDR3 bases are TGTGCCAGCAGTCCAAATCCTAGCGGCAGATACGAGCAGTACTTC.

This clonotype appeared a few times. The rearrangement links TRBV27 to TRBJ1-1, with TRBD1 as a possible D gene (5 bases). This CDR3 has 12 residues. With 5 bases removed from V and 7 bases from J, the gap between germline ends came to 11 bases. Per germline, CDR1 MNHEY and CDR2 SMNVEV (reference sequence). The CDR3, as DNA: TGTGCCAGCAGTCCCCAGGGTAATGAAGCTTTCTTT. It specifies CASSPQGNEAFF.

The chain uses TRBV7-9 and TRBJ2-2; D unresolved. This CDR3 contains 11 residues. The germline V gene has CDR1 SEHNR and CDR2 FQNEAQ (reference sequence). V lost 2 bases to trimming and J lost 15 bases, with 10 bases between them. This CDR3 reads CASSLLAEVFF. The CDR3 DNA follows: TGTGCCAGCAGCTTATTGGCCGAGGTGTTTTTT. Complete variable domain (other parts from reference TRBV7-9 and TRBJ2-2): DTGVSQNPRHKITKRGQNVTFRCDPISEHNRLYWYRQTLGQGPEFLTYFQNEAQLEKSRLLSDRFSAERPKGSFSTLEIQRTEQGDSAMYLCASSLLAEVFFGEGSRLTVL.

The chain combines TRBV7-2 with TRBJ2-1, with 7 bases that match TRBD1. This CDR3 spans 12 amino acids. CDR1 and CDR2 from the germline V gene are SGHTA and FQGNSA. The V gene end was trimmed by 3 bases and the J gene end by 9 bases; junction bases not matched to a gene: 2. The CDR3 region is CASSFWTGEQFF. The CDR3 bases are TGTGCCAGCAGCTTTTGGACAGGTGAGCAGTTCTTC. Full variable domain (rest looked up from reference TRBV7-2 and TRBJ2-1): GAGVSQSPSNKVTEKGKDVELRCDPISGHTALYWYRQSLGQGLEFLIYFQGNSAPDKSGLPSDRFSAERTGGSVSTLTIQRTQQEDSAVYLCASSFWTGEQFFGPGTRLTVL.

The chain links TRBV28 to TRBJ2-7, with D tentatively TRBD2 (5 bases). The CDR3 is made up of 13 amino acids. V lost 7 bases, J lost 3 bases, and 13 bases lay in between. Germline lookup yields CDR1 MDHEN and CDR2 SYDVKM. CDR3 amino acids: CASIGTAGYEQYF. CDR3 coding DNA: TGTGCCAGCATCGGCACCGCGGGCTACGAGCAGTACTTC.

This rearrangement joins TRBV12-3 or TRBV12-4 to TRBJ1-2, with 7 bases matching TRBD1. Trimming removed 10 bases from V and 8 bases from J; junction bases left unmatched: 10. This CDR3 region has 12 residues. The CDR3 loop reads CAIESTGVGYTF. The CDR3 region has the DNA TGTGCCATCGAAAGTACAGGGGTGGGCTACACCTTC.

This sequence joins TRBV7-3 and TRBJ2-7, with D perhaps TRBD1 (6 bases). Germline loops: CDR1 SGHTA, CDR2 FQGTGA. The CDR3 runs to 15 residues. V was cut by 4 bases and J by 2 bases, with 15 bases left in between. The CDR3 bases are TGTGCCAGCAGCTCTCTTATCACAGGGACCTACGAGCAGTACTTC. Translated: CASSSLITGTYEQYF. The full variable domain, rest sourced from reference TRBV7-3 and TRBJ2-7, is GAGVSQTPSNKVTEKGKYVELRCDPISGHTALYWYRQSLGQGPEFLIYFQGTGAADDSGLPNDRFFAVRPEGSVSTLKIQRTERGDSAVYLCASSSLITGTYEQYFGPGTRLTVT.

This clonotype occurred many times. The rearrangement links TRBV7-2 to TRBJ2-3, with D tentatively TRBD1 (6 bases). The CDR3 length is 14 residues. V was pared by 6 bases and J by 4 bases, with 14 bases between. The V gene's germline CDR1 is SGHTA and CDR2 FQGNSA. CDR3 loop: CASRTTGFADTQYF. The CDR3 bases are TGTGCCAGCAGAACGACAGGTTTCGCAGATACGCAGTATTTT. The full variable domain, in which reference TRBV7-2 and TRBJ2-3 provide the parts outside the CDR3, is GAGVSQSPSNKVTEKGKDVELRCDPISGHTALYWYRQSLGQGLEFLIYFQGNSAPDKSGLPSDRFSAERTGGSVSTLTIQRTQQEDSAVYLCASRTTGFADTQYFGPGTRLTVL.

The V gene is TRBV5-5, the J gene TRBJ2-5; tentative D call: TRBD2 (6 bases). Between the trimmed V and J ends, which lost 4 bases and 1 base, there was a span of 11 bases. The germline CDR1 and CDR2 sequences are SGHKS and YYEKEE (reference sequence). CDR3 length: 14 amino acids. The CDR3 loop reads CASSRVGGQETQYF. The CDR3 DNA follows: TGTGCCAGCAGCCGTGTCGGGGGCCAAGAGACCCAGTACTTC.

This chain connects TRBV20-1 to TRBJ2-3, with 7 bases matching TRBD2. Losses at the gene ends were 7 bases for V and 3 bases for J; bases not matched to a gene: 7. The CDR3 runs 13 residues. Germline CDR1 is DFQATT and CDR2 is SNEGSKA (reference sequence). CDR3 region: CSGLGRATDTQYF. In nucleotides, the CDR3 is TGCAGTGGACTTGGGAGGGCGACAGATACGCAGTATTTT.

Written as DNA, the CDR3 is TGCGCCAGCAGCAGGGGGACAGGGTCGGAGGGCACAGATACGCAGTATTTT. It yields the protein CASSRGTGSEGTDTQYF. The J gene is TRBJ2-3, the V gene TRBV5-1; TRBD1 aligns across 9 bases. This CDR3 contains 17 residues. CDR1 is SGHRS, CDR2 YFSETQ, per germline. With 4 bases clipped from V and 1 base from J, the junction kept 10 bases outside the gene matches.

This clonotype occurred many times. One base away lies a much larger clone, so this may be a sequencing read error. In nucleotides, the CDR3 is TGTGCCAGCAGTTTGAGAGCGGGAGGATACGAGCAGTACTTC. Translated, it gives CASSLRAGGYEQYF. This rearrangement joins TRBV6-2 or TRBV6-3 to TRBJ2-7, with TRBD2 matching over 9 bases. CDR1 MNHEY and CDR2 SVGEGT come from the germline V gene. The CDR3 runs 14 residues. The junction had 5 bases not matched to a gene; V was cut back by 4 bases and J by 4 bases.

This chain uses TRBV9 with TRBJ2-3, with TRBD2 identical over 7 bases. The length of the CDR3 is 16 residues. The trim removed 0 bases at V and 0 bases at J, leaving 4 bases unmatched. From germline, CDR1 is SGDLS and CDR2 YYNGEE. The chain's CDR3 is CASSVGAGVSTDTQYF. The CDR3 region has the DNA TGTGCCAGCAGCGTAGGGGCGGGAGTAAGCACAGATACGCAGTATTTT.

In this sample, this clonotype turned up once. The chain carries TRBV11-2 and TRBJ2-5; either TRBD1 or TRBD2 may supply D (5 bases each). Germline V gene lookup returns CDR1 SGHAT and CDR2 FQNNGV. The CDR3 runs to 13 residues. Trimming removed 3 bases from V and 11 bases from J, with 16 bases in between. In DNA form, the CDR3 reads TGTGCCAGCAGCTTTCCCGGGGCCAATGAGCAGTACTTC. It encodes CASSFPGANEQYF.

This clonotype was seen a few times. The V call is TRBV6-6, the J call TRBJ1-4; 9 bases agree with TRBD1. This CDR3 region has 15 residues. Germline V lookup: CDR1 MNHNY, CDR2 SVGAGI (reference sequence). The DNA for the CDR3 is TGTGCGCACGCGGGGACAGGGACAGCTAATGAAAAACTGTTTTTT. The encoded protein is CAHAGTGTANEKLFF.

CDR3 loop: CASSLGSGRAVEQFF. CDR3 nucleotides: TGTGCCAGCAGCTTGGGGAGCGGGAGGGCCGTTGAGCAGTTCTTC. V is TRBV7-9 and J is TRBJ2-1; 10 bases match TRBD2. Looked up from germline, CDR1 is SEHNR and CDR2 is FQNEAQ (reference sequence). V was clipped by 3 bases and J by 9 bases; unmatched bases: 8. CDR3 length: 15 amino acids.

The chain uses TRBV5-1 and TRBJ2-7; possible D gene TRBD1, 5 bases. Germline V gives CDR1 SGHRS, CDR2 YFSETQ. The ends were cut back, 0 bases at V and 2 bases at J, with 12 bases in the middle. The CDR3 loop spans 15 amino acids. The CDR3 protein is CASSLAQDKTYEQYF. DNA for the CDR3: TGCGCCAGCAGCTTGGCCCAGGACAAGACCTACGAGCAGTACTTC. Complete variable domain (other parts from reference TRBV5-1 and TRBJ2-7): KAGVTQTPRYLIKTRGQQVTLSCSPISGHRSVSWYQQTPGQGLQFLFEYFSETQRNKGNFPGRFSGRQFSNSRSEMNVSTLELGDSALYLCASSLAQDKTYEQYFGPGTRLTVT.